Listed below are T cell receptor beta chains from one sample, sequenced in a study of blood T cell repertoires in COVID-19. Profiled with immunoSEQ multiplex PCR; TCRdb holds only in-frame clones, not every one. This sample carries tens of thousands of clones, around 87% of them seen once, and the ten largest clones take 5.3%. Sample: peripheral blood. Receptors were obtained from a man aged 50 to 60 with acute or convalescent COVID-19. The CDR3 runs from the conserved cysteine through the conserved F or W. Size is omitted from some rows. Given values are once, few, many or a class for expanded clones.

j_call,clone_size,v_call,cdr3_aa
TRBJ2-1,.,TRBV5-5,CASSLGGGGLYNEQFF
TRBJ2-1,.,TRBV27,CASSFPGAGRSYNEQFF
TRBJ2-7,.,TRBV2,CASSVPRGQGEF
TRBJ1-6,.,TRBV27,CASSLKDRGNNSPLHF
TRBJ1-5,.,TRBV18,CASSLQGMGQPQHF
TRBJ1-4,few,TRBV14,CASSRPGTGTNEKLFF
TRBJ2-1,once,TRBV6-5,CAIGREKYNEQFF
TRBJ1-5,once,TRBV5-1,CASSIDRGNQPQHF
TRBJ2-1,.,TRBV5-1,CASSLTANEQFF
TRBJ2-3,.,TRBV29-1,CSVEDPDRRGTDTQYF
TRBJ2-3,.,TRBV9,CASSVSPNRGQDTQYF
TRBJ2-1,few,TRBV6-1,CASSEAERGNEQFF
TRBJ2-1,.,TRBV5-1,CASSLEGGRGYDEQFF
TRBJ2-1,.,TRBV9,CASSVDPSGRGSSYNEQFF
TRBJ1-1,.,TRBV11-3,CASSPPAEYNTEAFF
TRBJ1-1,.,TRBV19,CASSTGTGGWTEAFF
TRBJ2-5,.,TRBV3-1/TRBV3-2,CASSQDELETQYF
TRBJ1-2,.,TRBV6-5,CASSYSGQMEGYTF
TRBJ2-3,.,TRBV27,CAPSLIQVQGLAPSTDTQYF
TRBJ2-1,.,TRBV9,CASSVGRSGAYNEQFF
TRBJ2-7,.,TRBV6-5,CASSYLGDYEQYF
TRBJ2-2,.,TRBV6-6,CARERSSGNTGELFF
TRBJ2-1,.,TRBV2,CASSDDAGSYNEQFF
TRBJ1-5,.,TRBV6-5,CASSRDRAGNQPQHF
TRBJ1-2,.,TRBV4-1,CASSQEERKRARGYTF
TRBJ1-1,.,TRBV5-1,CASSPDLGHPNTEAFF
TRBJ2-2,.,TRBV19,CASSTPDRGRGLFF
TRBJ1-1,.,TRBV21-1,CASRILGRENTEAFF
TRBJ1-5,.,TRBV18,CASSPFSGGSNQPQHF
TRBJ2-7,.,TRBV29-1,CSVEDRAGYEQYF
TRBJ2-5,.,TRBV9,CASSVDYGADQETQYF
TRBJ2-7,.,TRBV10-3,CAISGGDGQNEQYF
TRBJ2-3,.,TRBV4-3,CASSQSGTDTQYF
TRBJ2-7,.,TRBV27,CASSWQEGYEQYF
TRBJ1-5,.,TRBV6-5,CASSYGQGNQPQHF
TRBJ1-1,.,TRBV7-2,CASSPRQGLNTEAFF
TRBJ1-4,once,TRBV2,CASSVSGVERGKLFF
TRBJ2-7,.,TRBV3-1/TRBV3-2,CASSHDRDFSYEQYF
TRBJ2-7,.,TRBV27,CASSSWTSGRSEQYF
TRBJ2-1,.,TRBV29-1,CSVEGGLAGDEQFF
TRBJ1-6,.,TRBV6-5,CASSGDRGDSPLHF
TRBJ2-1,once,TRBV7-2,CASSLVPKPTFF
TRBJ2-7,.,TRBV25-1,CASSVPSGDYEQYF
TRBJ2-1,.,TRBV4-1,CASSQSLAGGYEQFF
TRBJ2-2,few,TRBV7-2,CASSRSGTGELFF
TRBJ2-2,.,TRBV11-2,CASSLSPGLGTGELFF
TRBJ1-4,.,TRBV12-5,CASGLVGEPEKLFF
TRBJ1-6,.,TRBV12-1,CASSFITGENSPLHF
TRBJ2-7,.,TRBV19,CASSKTTGYYEQYF